The 10 T cell receptor beta chains reported below all come from one sample, sequenced in a study of glioma-infiltrating T cells. Using RNA template, CDR3s of TCR alpha and beta were amplified with iRepertoire arm-PCR. TCRdb re-called the multiplex PCR reads with MiXCR, one entry per CDR3 protein. There are over 100,000 distinct CDR3 sequences in the sample; less than 30% occur only once, and roughly 30% lies in the top ten. Sequencing was performed on glioma tissue, nonneoplastic brain tissue, or PBMCs (not recorded which). These receptors all stem from a human donor with low-grade glioma or glioblastoma, undergoing nonglioma brain surgery, or in good health (not recorded which).

This clonotype has more than one count but fewer than ten. The chain uses TRBV12-3 or TRBV12-4 and TRBJ2-1; no clear D gene. This CDR3 is 12 amino acids long. V lost 1 base and J 8 bases, leaving 6 bases between the germline ends. The CDR3 sequence is CASSLVRHEQFF. CDR3 DNA sequence: TGTGCCAGCAGTTTAGTTAGGCATGAGCAGTTCTTC.

This clonotype was seen repeatedly, ten times or more. V gene TRBV10-3 combines with J gene TRBJ2-7, with D maybe TRBD2 (5 bases). The germline gives CDR1 ENHRY, CDR2 SYGVKD. The ends were cut back, 2 bases at V and 7 bases at J, with 6 bases in the middle. The CDR3 extends over 11 amino acids. The CDR3 loop reads CAISEKREQYF. CDR3 coding DNA: TGTGCCATCAGTGAGAAGCGGGAGCAGTACTTC.

The rearrangement links TRBV6-5 to TRBJ2-7, with 12 bases identical to TRBD1. The CDR3 runs 14 residues. CDR1 and CDR2 from the germline V gene are MNHEY and SVGAGI. J lost 6 bases, V lost 6 bases, and 6 bases had no gene match. The CDR3 DNA follows: TGTGCCAGCAGGGGACAGGGGGCCCTTATCGAGCAGTACTTC. Translation gives CASRGQGALIEQYF.

This clonotype was recorded at least ten times. This rearrangement joins TRBV5-4 to TRBJ2-2; D is perhaps TRBD1 (5 bases). The CDR3 extends over 15 amino acids. Germline loops: CDR1 SGHNT, CDR2 YYREEE (reference sequence). Trimming stripped 0 bases from V and 3 bases from J, with 9 bases between. The CDR3 here is CASSLGQTYTGELFF. The CDR3 region has the DNA TGTGCCAGCAGCTTGGGACAGACTTACACCGGGGAGCTGTTTTTT.

This clonotype was observed a handful of times. The V gene is TRBV7-9, the J gene TRBJ2-3, with a possible D match to TRBD2 (5 bases). CDR3 length equals 14 residues. CDR1 is SEHNR, CDR2 FQNEAQ, per germline (reference sequence). CDR3 loop: CATREQTGTDTQYF. The CDR3 nucleotides are TGTGCTACTAGGGAACAGACGGGCACAGATACGCAGTATTTT.

This clonotype appeared many times. This rearrangement joins TRBV28 to TRBJ1-3; 7 bases agree with TRBD1. Germline V gene data show CDR1 as MDHEN and CDR2 as SYDVKM. The CDR3 extends over 13 amino acids. V lost 9 bases to trimming and J lost 4 bases; unmatched junction nucleotides: 6. The CDR3 DNA is TGTGCCAGTTACAGGGGAACAGGAAACACCATATATTTT. It encodes CASYRGTGNTIYF.

The chain links TRBV20-1 to TRBJ1-2; possible D gene TRBD1, 6 bases. The germline gives CDR1 DFQATT, CDR2 SNEGSKA (reference sequence). Trimming took 5 bases from V and 8 from J, leaving 15 bases between them. The CDR3 runs to 12 residues. CDR3 nucleotides: TGCAGTGCTGGGTCAGGGGCGGAAGGCTACACCTTC. Amino acid sequence: CSAGSGAEGYTF.

This clonotype was observed many times. The chain joins TRBV29-1 to TRBJ1-2; D ambiguous. Trimming took 4 bases from V and 0 from J, leaving 12 bases between them. The CDR3 length is 14 residues. The germline CDR1 and CDR2 sequences are SQVTM and ANQGSEA. CDR3: CSVGPDGTNYGYTF. CDR3 DNA: TGCAGCGTTGGTCCGGACGGCACTAACTATGGCTACACCTTC.

This clonotype was found a few times. V gene TRBV29-1 combines with J gene TRBJ2-7; a possible D gene is TRBD1 (5 bases). Per the germline V gene, CDR1 is SQVTM and CDR2 is ANQGSEA. CDR3 length: 14 amino acids. V was clipped by 3 bases and J by 3 bases, with 15 bases between them. CDR3 in DNA: TGCAGCGTTGATTTCGAGACAGAAGGCTACGAGCAGTACTTC. It is translated as CSVDFETEGYEQYF.

This clonotype appeared many times. The chain combines TRBV19 with TRBJ1-1; D gene unclear. The CDR3 contains 13 residues. Germline-derived CDR1 and CDR2 are LNHDA and SQIVND (reference sequence). The V and J ends lost 3 bases and 1 base respectively, with 6 bases between them. Written as DNA, the CDR3 is TGTGCCAGTAGTATTAGACGGAACACTGAAGCTTTCTTT. This sequence encodes CASSIRRNTEAFF.